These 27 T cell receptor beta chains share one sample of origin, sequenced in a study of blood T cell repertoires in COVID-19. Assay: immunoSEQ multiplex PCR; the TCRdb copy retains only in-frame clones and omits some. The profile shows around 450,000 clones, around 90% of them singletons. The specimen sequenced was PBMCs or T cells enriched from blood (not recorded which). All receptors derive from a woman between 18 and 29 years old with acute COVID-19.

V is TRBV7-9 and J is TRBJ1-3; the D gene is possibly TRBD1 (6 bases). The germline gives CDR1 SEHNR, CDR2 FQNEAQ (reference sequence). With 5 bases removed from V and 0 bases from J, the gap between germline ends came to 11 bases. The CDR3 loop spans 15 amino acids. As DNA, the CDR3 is TGTGCCAGCAGCCAAACAGGGAGCTCTGGAAACACCATATATTTT. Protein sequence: CASSQTGSSGNTIYF.

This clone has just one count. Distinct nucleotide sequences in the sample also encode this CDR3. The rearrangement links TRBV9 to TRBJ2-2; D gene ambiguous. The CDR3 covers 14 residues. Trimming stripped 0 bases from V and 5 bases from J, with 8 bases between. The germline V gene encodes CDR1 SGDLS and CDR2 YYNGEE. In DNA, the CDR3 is TGTGCCAGCAGCGTAGCTGGCTCAACCGGGGAGCTGTTTTTT. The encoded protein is CASSVAGSTGELFF.

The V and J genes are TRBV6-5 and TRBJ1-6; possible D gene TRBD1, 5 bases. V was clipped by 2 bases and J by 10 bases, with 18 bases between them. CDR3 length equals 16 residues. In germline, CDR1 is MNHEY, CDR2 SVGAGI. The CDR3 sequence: CASSYTGPTAKSPLHF. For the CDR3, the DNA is TGTGCCAGCAGTTACACAGGTCCAACAGCGAAATCACCCCTCCACTTT.

As DNA, the CDR3 is TGCGCCAGCAGCCTTATGCTAGCGGGGGGGCGGTTAGGTTACAATGAGCAGTTCTTC. Protein: CASSLMLAGGRLGYNEQFF. The V call is TRBV4-1, the J call TRBJ2-1, with TRBD2 matching over 12 bases. The germline V gene encodes CDR1 MGHRA and CDR2 YSYEKL. The V gene end was trimmed by 4 bases and the J gene end by 4 bases; junction bases not matched to a gene: 14. The CDR3 spans 19 residues.

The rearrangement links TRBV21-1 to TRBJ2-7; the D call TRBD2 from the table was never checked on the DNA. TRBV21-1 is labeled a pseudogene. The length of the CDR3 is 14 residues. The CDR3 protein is CASEVGFRLYEQYF. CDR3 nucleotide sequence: TGTGCCAGCGAGGTAGGTTTCAGACTATACGAGCAGTACTTC.

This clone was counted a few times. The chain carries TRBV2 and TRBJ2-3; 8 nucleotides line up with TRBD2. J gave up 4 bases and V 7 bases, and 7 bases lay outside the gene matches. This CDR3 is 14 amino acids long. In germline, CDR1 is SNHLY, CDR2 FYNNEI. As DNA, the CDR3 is TGTGCCAGCAAGAGCGGGAGCGGCTCAGATACGCAGTATTTT. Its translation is CASKSGSGSDTQYF.

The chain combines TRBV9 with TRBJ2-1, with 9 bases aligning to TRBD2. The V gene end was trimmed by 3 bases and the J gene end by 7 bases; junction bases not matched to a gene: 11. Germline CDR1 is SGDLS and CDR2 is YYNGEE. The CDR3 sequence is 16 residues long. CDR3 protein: CASSGGGRGGINEQFF. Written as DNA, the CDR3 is TGTGCCAGCAGCGGAGGAGGGCGGGGGGGCATAAATGAGCAGTTCTTC.

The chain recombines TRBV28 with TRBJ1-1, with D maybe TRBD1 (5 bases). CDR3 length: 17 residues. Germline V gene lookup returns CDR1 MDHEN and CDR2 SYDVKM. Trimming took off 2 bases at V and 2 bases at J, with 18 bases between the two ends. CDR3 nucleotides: TGTGCCAGCAGTTTACCCGAACGCAGGGTTATCAACACTGAAGCTTTCTTT. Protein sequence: CASSLPERRVINTEAFF.

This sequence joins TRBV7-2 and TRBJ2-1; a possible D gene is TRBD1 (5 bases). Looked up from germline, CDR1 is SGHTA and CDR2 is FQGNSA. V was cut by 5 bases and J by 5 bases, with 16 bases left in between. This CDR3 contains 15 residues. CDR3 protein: CASSPQGNLNNEQFF. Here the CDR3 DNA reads TGTGCCAGCAGCCCCCAGGGTAACCTCAACAATGAGCAGTTCTTC.

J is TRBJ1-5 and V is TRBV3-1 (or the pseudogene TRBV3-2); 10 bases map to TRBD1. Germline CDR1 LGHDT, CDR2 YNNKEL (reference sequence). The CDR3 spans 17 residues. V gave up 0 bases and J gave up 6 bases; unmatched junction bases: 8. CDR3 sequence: CASSQDRDRGPSQPQHF. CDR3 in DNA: TGTGCCAGCAGCCAAGATAGGGACAGGGGACCAAGTCAGCCCCAGCATTTT.

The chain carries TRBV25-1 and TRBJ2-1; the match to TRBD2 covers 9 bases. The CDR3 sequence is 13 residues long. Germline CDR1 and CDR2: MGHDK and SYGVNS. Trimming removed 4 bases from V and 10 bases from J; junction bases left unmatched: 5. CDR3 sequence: CASSGPGLAEQFF. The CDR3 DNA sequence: TGTGCCAGCAGTGGCCCCGGACTAGCGGAGCAGTTCTTC.

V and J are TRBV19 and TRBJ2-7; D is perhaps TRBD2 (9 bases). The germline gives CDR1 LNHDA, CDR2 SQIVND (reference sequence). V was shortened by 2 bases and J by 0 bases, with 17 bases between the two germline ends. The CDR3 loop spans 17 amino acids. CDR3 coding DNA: TGTGCCAGTAGTATAACAGGGGGAGCGGGGGGCTCCTACGAGCAGTACTTC. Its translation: CASSITGGAGGSYEQYF.

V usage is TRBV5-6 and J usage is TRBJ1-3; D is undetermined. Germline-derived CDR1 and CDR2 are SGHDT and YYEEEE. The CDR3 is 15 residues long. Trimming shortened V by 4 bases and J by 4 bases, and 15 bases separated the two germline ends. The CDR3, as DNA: TGTGCCAGCAGCCCACCATGGGGAGGAGGAAACACCATATATTTT. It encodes CASSPPWGGGNTIYF. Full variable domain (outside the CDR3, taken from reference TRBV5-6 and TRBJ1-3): DAGVTQSPTHLIKTRGQQVTLRCSPKSGHDTVSWYQQALGQGPQFIFQYYEEEERQRGNFPDRFSGHQFPNYSSELNVNALLLGDSALYLCASSPPWGGGNTIYFGEGSWLTVV.

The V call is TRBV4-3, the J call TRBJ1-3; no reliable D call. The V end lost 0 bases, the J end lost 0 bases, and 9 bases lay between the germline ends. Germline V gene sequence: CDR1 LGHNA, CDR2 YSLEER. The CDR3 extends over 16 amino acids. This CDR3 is CASSQDPSGSGNTIYF. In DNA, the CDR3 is TGCGCCAGCAGCCAAGATCCTTCGGGCTCTGGAAACACCATATATTTT.

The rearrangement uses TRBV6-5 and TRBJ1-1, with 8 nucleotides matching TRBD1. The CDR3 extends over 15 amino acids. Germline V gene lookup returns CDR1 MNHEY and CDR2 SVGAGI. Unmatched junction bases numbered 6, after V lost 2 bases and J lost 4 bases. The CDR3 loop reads CASSYQGQGITEAFF. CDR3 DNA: TGTGCCAGCAGTTACCAAGGACAGGGAATCACTGAAGCTTTCTTT.

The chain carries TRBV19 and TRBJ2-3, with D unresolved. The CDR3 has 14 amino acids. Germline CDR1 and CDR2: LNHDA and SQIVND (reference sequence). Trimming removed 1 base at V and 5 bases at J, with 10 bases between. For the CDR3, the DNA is TGTGCCAGTAGTATAGCCCAGAGAGGAGATACGCAGTATTTT. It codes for CASSIAQRGDTQYF.

CDR3 loop: CASSHRGVSNQPQHF. For the CDR3, the DNA is TGTGCCAGCAGCCATCGGGGGGTTAGCAATCAGCCCCAGCATTTT. The V and J genes are TRBV3-1 (or the pseudogene TRBV3-2) and TRBJ1-5, with D possibly TRBD1 on 5 matching bases. From germline, CDR1 is LGHDT and CDR2 YNNKEL (reference sequence). The CDR3 length is 15 residues. V was clipped by 3 bases and J by 0 bases, with 9 bases between them.

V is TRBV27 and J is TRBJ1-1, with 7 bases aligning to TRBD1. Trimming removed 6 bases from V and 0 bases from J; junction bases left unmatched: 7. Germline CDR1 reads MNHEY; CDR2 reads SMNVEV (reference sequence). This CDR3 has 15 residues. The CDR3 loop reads CASRLRGFVNTEAFF. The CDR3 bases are TGTGCCAGCAGGCTCAGGGGGTTCGTGAACACTGAAGCTTTCTTT.

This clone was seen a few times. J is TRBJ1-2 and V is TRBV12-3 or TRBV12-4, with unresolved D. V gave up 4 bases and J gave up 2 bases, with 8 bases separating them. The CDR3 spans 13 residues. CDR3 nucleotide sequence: TGTGCCAGCAGTTCTCGCCAGAACTATGGCTACACCTTC. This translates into CASSSRQNYGYTF.

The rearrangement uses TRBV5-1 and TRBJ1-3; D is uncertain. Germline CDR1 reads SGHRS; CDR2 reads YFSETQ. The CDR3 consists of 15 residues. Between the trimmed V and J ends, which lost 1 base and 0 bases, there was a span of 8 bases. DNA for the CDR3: TGCGCCAGCAGCTTGTACGCCGGCTCTGGAAACACCATATATTTT. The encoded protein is CASSLYAGSGNTIYF.

CDR3 sequence (DNA): TGTGCCAGTTCCATCTGGGACAGGGACAATGAGCAGTTCTTC. Translation: CASSIWDRDNEQFF. V gene TRBV7-9 combines with J gene TRBJ2-1; 9 bases are a match to TRBD1. V was clipped by 9 bases and J by 5 bases; unmatched bases: 8. The CDR3 extends over 14 amino acids. In germline, CDR1 is SEHNR, CDR2 FQNEAQ (reference sequence).

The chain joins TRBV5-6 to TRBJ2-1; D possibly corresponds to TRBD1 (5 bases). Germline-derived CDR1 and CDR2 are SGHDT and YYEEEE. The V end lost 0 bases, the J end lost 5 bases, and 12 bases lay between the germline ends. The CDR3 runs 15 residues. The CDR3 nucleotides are TGTGCCAGCAGCTTGGTCACCAGGGTAAACAATGAGCAGTTCTTC. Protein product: CASSLVTRVNNEQFF.

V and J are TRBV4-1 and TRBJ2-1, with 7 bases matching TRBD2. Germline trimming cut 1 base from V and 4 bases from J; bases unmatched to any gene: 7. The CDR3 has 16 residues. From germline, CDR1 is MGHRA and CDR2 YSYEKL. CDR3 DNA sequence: TGCGCCAGCAGCCAAGTTACGCCTAGCGGTTACAATGAGCAGTTCTTC. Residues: CASSQVTPSGYNEQFF.

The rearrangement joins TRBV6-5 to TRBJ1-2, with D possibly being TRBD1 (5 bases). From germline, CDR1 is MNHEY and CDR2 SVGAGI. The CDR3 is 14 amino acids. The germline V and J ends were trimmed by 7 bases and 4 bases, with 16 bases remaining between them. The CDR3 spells CASTYGGGFYGYTF. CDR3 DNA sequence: TGTGCCAGCACCTACGGGGGGGGATTCTATGGCTACACCTTC.

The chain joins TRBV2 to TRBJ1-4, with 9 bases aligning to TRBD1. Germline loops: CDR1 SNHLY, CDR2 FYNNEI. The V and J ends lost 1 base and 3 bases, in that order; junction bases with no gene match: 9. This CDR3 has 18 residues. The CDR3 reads CASSEGDRASAANEKLFF. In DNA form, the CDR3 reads TGTGCCAGCAGTGAAGGGGACAGGGCCTCGGCGGCTAATGAAAAACTGTTTTTT.

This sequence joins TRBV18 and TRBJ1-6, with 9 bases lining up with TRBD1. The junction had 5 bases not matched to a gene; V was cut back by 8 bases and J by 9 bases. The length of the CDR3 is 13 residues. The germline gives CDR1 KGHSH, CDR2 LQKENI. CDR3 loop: CASTPGQGSPLHF. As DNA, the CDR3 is TGTGCCAGCACCCCGGGACAGGGTTCACCCCTCCACTTT.

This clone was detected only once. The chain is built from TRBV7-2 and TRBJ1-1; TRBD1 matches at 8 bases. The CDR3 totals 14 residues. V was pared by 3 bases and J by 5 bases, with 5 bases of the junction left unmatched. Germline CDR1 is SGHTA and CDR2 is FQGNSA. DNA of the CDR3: TGTGCCAGCAGCTTCGACAGGGGTGTGACTGAAGCTTTCTTT. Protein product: CASSFDRGVTEAFF.